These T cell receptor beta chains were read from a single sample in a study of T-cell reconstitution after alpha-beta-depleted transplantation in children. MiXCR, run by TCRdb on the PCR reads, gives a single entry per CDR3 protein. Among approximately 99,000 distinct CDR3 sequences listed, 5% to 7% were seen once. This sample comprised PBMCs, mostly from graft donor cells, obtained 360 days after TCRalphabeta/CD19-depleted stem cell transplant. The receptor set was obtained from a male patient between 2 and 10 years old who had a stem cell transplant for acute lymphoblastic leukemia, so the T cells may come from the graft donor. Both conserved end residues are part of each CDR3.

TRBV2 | CASSPRSSYEQYF
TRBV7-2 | CASSLDLGGPGEQFF
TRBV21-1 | CASSNDRLNYGYTF
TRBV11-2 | CASSLGPRQNTDTQYF
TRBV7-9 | CASSFTGGTYEQYF
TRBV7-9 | CASSLASGSPYEQYF
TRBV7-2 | CASNLGAGGAKNIQYF
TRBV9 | CASSVGPSTGTYGYTF
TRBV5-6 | CASSPGIDCEQYF
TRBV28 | CASSYPGLNSYEQYF
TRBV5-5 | CASSLTGRRQPQHF
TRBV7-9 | CASSHRSHPTEAFF
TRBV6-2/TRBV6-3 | CASSPGQGTNTEAFF
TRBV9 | CASGSPLHF
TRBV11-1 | CASIQRGTYNEQFF
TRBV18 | CASSVLGQPQHF
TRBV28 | CASSLIPGLASGVSYEQYF
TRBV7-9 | CASSPTDSYTEAFF
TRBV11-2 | CASSLTGTSGGAYYEQYF
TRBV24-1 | CATSDLDVSSYNEQFF
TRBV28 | CASSFQGSYEQYF
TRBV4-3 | CASSQGRWVPHSYEQYF
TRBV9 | CASSVNSPSSGANVLTF
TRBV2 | CASSEPKGAEEQYF
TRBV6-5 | CASSYGTSGGAGEQFF
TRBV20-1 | CSARDLGLAGGPETQYF
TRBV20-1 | CSARGLRNTGELFF
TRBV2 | CASPSSTDTQYF
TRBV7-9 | CASSLNRPQLEKQFF
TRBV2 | CAGLTPLGTDTQYF
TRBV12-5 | CASGLVQGGTEAFF
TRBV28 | CASSLFGDRGKNIQYF
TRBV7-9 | CASSPRTGGGAFF
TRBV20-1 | CSARERQGARTDTQYF
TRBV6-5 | CASSYQGPNTEAFF
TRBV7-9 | CASSLGWKGRLNEQYF
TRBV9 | CASTALSTDTQYF
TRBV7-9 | CASSHESYEQYF
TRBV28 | CASSTPGGPDTQYF
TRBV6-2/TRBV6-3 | CASSFPVGADTQYF
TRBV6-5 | CASSYGQPYEQYF
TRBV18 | CASSPRDLQTDTQYF
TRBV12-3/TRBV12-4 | CASSSRHGDQPQHF
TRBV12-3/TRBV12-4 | CASSLAMREGYEQFF
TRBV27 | CASSFRALGGEKLFF
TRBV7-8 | CASSRRWDSTDTQYF
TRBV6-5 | CASSYGWSSGANVLTF
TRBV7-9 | CANGSPDKDKETQYF